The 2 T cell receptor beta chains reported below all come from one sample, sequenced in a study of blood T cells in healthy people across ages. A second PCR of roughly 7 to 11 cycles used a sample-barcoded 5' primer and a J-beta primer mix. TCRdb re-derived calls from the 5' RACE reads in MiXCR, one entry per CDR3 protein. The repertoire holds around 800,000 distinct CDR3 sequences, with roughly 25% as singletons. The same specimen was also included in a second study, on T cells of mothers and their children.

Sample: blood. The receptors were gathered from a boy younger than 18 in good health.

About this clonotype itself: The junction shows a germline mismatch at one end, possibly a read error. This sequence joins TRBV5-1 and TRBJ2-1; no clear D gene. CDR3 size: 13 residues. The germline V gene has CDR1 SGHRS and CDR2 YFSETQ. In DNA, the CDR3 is TGCGCCAGCAGCTTGAAGGCGTCCAATGAACAGTTCTTC. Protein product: CASSLKASNEQFF.

CDR3: CASGPTSGGFNEQFF. In nucleotides, the CDR3 is TGTGCCAGCGGCCCAACTAGCGGGGGGTTCAATGAGCAGTTCTTC. The V and J genes are TRBV3-1 and TRBJ2-1; 12 nucleotides match TRBD2. The CDR3 runs 15 residues. V was pared by 8 bases and J by 6 bases, with 8 bases of the junction left unmatched. The germline V gene has CDR1 LGHDT and CDR2 YNNKEL (reference sequence).